Listed here are 8 T cell receptor beta chains from one sample, sequenced in a study of patients and donors after allogeneic stem cell transplantation. One entry per CDR3 protein, called by TCRdb with MiXCR from the RT-PCR reads. The top ten hold about 30% of the sample, which has approximately 200,000 distinct CDR3 sequences, around two fifths seen once. Sequenced sample: blood, either unsorted or a sorted T cell fraction (not recorded which). These receptors originate from a human donor who was either an allogeneic HSCT recipient or a stem cell or donor lymphocyte infusion donor (not recorded which). It is not recorded whose cells these are; they may come from a transplant donor.

The genes are TRBV11-2 and TRBJ2-7, with D uncertain. This CDR3 has 15 residues. V gave up 0 bases and J gave up 3 bases, with 12 bases separating them. In germline, CDR1 is SGHAT, CDR2 FQNNGV. The CDR3, as DNA: TGTGCCAGCAGCTTAGACCAGACCTTAAACTACGAGCAGTACTTC. Its translation: CASSLDQTLNYEQYF.

The rearrangement uses TRBV20-1 and TRBJ2-1; D not certain. Germline CDR1 reads DFQATT; CDR2 reads SNEGSKA (reference sequence). V was shortened by 6 bases and J by 4 bases, with 10 bases between the two germline ends. CDR3 length equals 12 residues. This chain's CDR3 is CSASLVYNEQFF. DNA of the CDR3: TGCAGTGCGAGCCTAGTTTACAATGAGCAGTTCTTC.

CDR3 DNA sequence: TGCGCCAGCAGAATAGACTCCTACGAGCAGTACTTC. Protein product: CASRIDSYEQYF. The V and J genes are TRBV5-1 and TRBJ2-7; D unresolved. V was cut by 5 bases and J by 0 bases, with 6 bases left in between. The germline V gene encodes CDR1 SGHRS and CDR2 YFSETQ. The CDR3 is made up of 12 amino acids. Using reference TRBV5-1 and TRBJ2-7 for the parts outside the CDR3, the full variable domain is KAGVTQTPRYLIKTRGQQVTLSCSPISGHRSVSWYQQTPGQGLQFLFEYFSETQRNKGNFPGRFSGRQFSNSRSEMNVSTLELGDSALYLCASRIDSYEQYFGPGTRLTVT.

The gene calls are TRBV12-3 or TRBV12-4 and TRBJ2-1, with TRBD2 identical over 7 bases. V shed 3 bases and J 5 bases; nucleotides not matched to a gene: 1. CDR3 length equals 13 residues. Here the CDR3 reads CASSFAGDNEQFF. The CDR3 coding sequence is TGTGCCAGCAGTTTTGCGGGAGACAATGAGCAGTTCTTC.

The V gene is TRBV20-1, the J gene TRBJ1-1, with TRBD1 as a possible D gene (6 bases). CDR3 size: 12 residues. V was clipped by 2 bases and J by 7 bases, with 11 bases between them. From germline, CDR1 is DFQATT and CDR2 SNEGSKA (reference sequence). CDR3 residues: CSARKPGDEAFF. The DNA for the CDR3 is TGCAGTGCTAGAAAACCAGGGGATGAAGCTTTCTTT.

For the CDR3, the DNA is TGTGCCAGCAGCCCTCCAGGGGCCCGAAACTATGGCTACACCTTC. Its protein product is CASSPPGARNYGYTF. This chain joins TRBV6-2 or TRBV6-3 and TRBJ1-2, with a possible D match to TRBD1 (6 bases). The V end was cut by 6 bases, the J end by 2 bases, with 16 bases between. The CDR3 runs 15 residues. Germline lookup yields CDR1 MNHEY and CDR2 SVGEGT.

In regard to this clonotype: A read error may account for a junction end that differs from germline. The chain is built from TRBV3-1 and TRBJ2-5; D is uncertain. CDR3 length equals 9 residues. Germline CDR1 and CDR2: LGHDT and YNNKEL (reference sequence). CDR3 DNA sequence: TGTGCCAGCAGCCAAGGGGCCCACTTC. Translation gives CASSQGAHF.

The chain uses TRBV29-1 and TRBJ1-1; D unresolved. The CDR3 has 13 amino acids. V gave up 6 bases and J gave up 4 bases, with 15 bases separating them. The germline V gene has CDR1 SQVTM and CDR2 ANQGSEA. The DNA of the CDR3 is TGCAGCGTCCGCCGGGGAGGTGGCACTGAAGCTTTCTTT. It is translated as CSVRRGGGTEAFF.